These T cell receptor beta chains were read from a single sample in a study of cytomegalovirus exposure and HLA in healthy donors. Assay: immunoSEQ multiplex PCR; the TCRdb copy retains only in-frame clones and omits some. The table records some 220,000 clones, 77% of them present only once. Sequenced sample: PBMCs. These receptor sequences come from a woman in her sixties in good health and CMV-seropositive. CDR3s include the opening cysteine and the closing phenylalanine or tryptophan. The D gene is left open where the match is weak. Where a row states a size, it is once, few, many or the class of an expanded clone; other rows omit it.

cdr3_nt: TGTGCCTGGGGACGCGCAGGGGGCTACGAGCAGTACTTC; cdr3_aa: CAWGRAGGYEQYF; d_call: TRBD1; j_call: TRBJ2-7; v_call: TRBV30; clone_size: .
cdr3_nt: TGCGCCAGCAGCTCCGGACAGGGAACTAATCAGCCCCAGCATTTT; cdr3_aa: CASSSGQGTNQPQHF; d_call: TRBD1; j_call: TRBJ1-5; v_call: TRBV5-1; clone_size: .
cdr3_nt: TGTGCCACCTCTCCCATGGCGGGGAATCAGCCCCAGCATTTT; cdr3_aa: CATSPMAGNQPQHF; d_call: .; j_call: TRBJ1-5; v_call: TRBV6-4; clone_size: .
cdr3_nt: TGTGCCACCGGCCCGGGACAGGGGTTCTACGAGCAGTACTTC; cdr3_aa: CATGPGQGFYEQYF; d_call: TRBD1; j_call: TRBJ2-7; v_call: TRBV19; clone_size: .
cdr3_nt: TGTGCCAGTAGTATGGGTCGCAGGGGATCTGGAAACACCATATATTTT; cdr3_aa: CASSMGRRGSGNTIYF; d_call: .; j_call: TRBJ1-3; v_call: TRBV19; clone_size: few
cdr3_nt: TGTGCCACCAGCAGATATCAAAACGCAGCGGGAGTTAGAGAGACCCAGTACTTC; cdr3_aa: CATSRYQNAAGVRETQYF; d_call: TRBD2; j_call: TRBJ2-5; v_call: TRBV15; clone_size: .
cdr3_nt: TGTGCCAGCAGCCGCATGGGAGCGGGGGGCGTCTACGAGCAGTACTTC; cdr3_aa: CASSRMGAGGVYEQYF; d_call: TRBD2; j_call: TRBJ2-7; v_call: TRBV7-3; clone_size: .
cdr3_nt: TGCGCCAGCAGCCAGACAGGGAACACCGGGGAGCTGTTTTTT; cdr3_aa: CASSQTGNTGELFF; d_call: .; j_call: TRBJ2-2; v_call: TRBV5-1; clone_size: .
cdr3_nt: TGTGCCAGCAGCTTAGATACAGTGAACACTGAAGCTTTCTTT; cdr3_aa: CASSLDTVNTEAFF; d_call: .; j_call: TRBJ1-1; v_call: TRBV11-1; clone_size: .
cdr3_nt: TGTGCCTGGAGTTGGGGGGGAGGGGGGAACTATGGCTACACCTTC; cdr3_aa: CAWSWGGGGNYGYTF; d_call: .; j_call: TRBJ1-2; v_call: TRBV30; clone_size: .
cdr3_nt: TGTGCCAGCAGCTTGGGGGACAGAGCCATGAACACTGAAGCTTTCTTT; cdr3_aa: CASSLGDRAMNTEAFF; d_call: TRBD1; j_call: TRBJ1-1; v_call: TRBV5-8; clone_size: once
cdr3_nt: TGTGCCAGCAGCCCCCTCGGGTCGGCCGTTAACTATGGCTACACCTTC; cdr3_aa: CASSPLGSAVNYGYTF; d_call: .; j_call: TRBJ1-2; v_call: TRBV7-9; clone_size: .
cdr3_nt: TGCGCCAGCAGCCAAGAGTCCGGGAAAAGCTATGGCTACACCTTC; cdr3_aa: CASSQESGKSYGYTF; d_call: .; j_call: TRBJ1-2; v_call: TRBV4-3; clone_size: once
cdr3_nt: TGCAGCGTTGCTAGCGCCCAAGAGACCCAGTACTTC; cdr3_aa: CSVASAQETQYF; d_call: .; j_call: TRBJ2-5; v_call: TRBV29-1; clone_size: .
cdr3_nt: TGTGCCAGCAGCGTTCGTATCCAAGAGACCCAGTACTTC; cdr3_aa: CASSVRIQETQYF; d_call: .; j_call: TRBJ2-5; v_call: TRBV9; clone_size: once
cdr3_nt: TGTGCCAGCAGCCTTGGACAGGGGGCTTACGAGCAGTACTTC; cdr3_aa: CASSLGQGAYEQYF; d_call: TRBD1; j_call: TRBJ2-7; v_call: TRBV7-3; clone_size: .
cdr3_nt: TGTGCCAGCAGCGTATCAGGGGGCCAGGGCTACACCTTC; cdr3_aa: CASSVSGGQGYTF; d_call: TRBD1; j_call: TRBJ1-2; v_call: TRBV9; clone_size: .
cdr3_nt: TGCGCCAGCAGCTTGGGCGGGACTAGCGGGGGGTACCAAGAGACCCAGTACTTC; cdr3_aa: CASSLGGTSGGYQETQYF; d_call: TRBD2; j_call: TRBJ2-5; v_call: TRBV5-1; clone_size: .
cdr3_nt: TGTGCCAGCAGCACCGGACAGGACCAAGAGACCCAGTACTTC; cdr3_aa: CASSTGQDQETQYF; d_call: TRBD1; j_call: TRBJ2-5; v_call: TRBV5-4; clone_size: .
cdr3_nt: TGTGCCAGTAGTGTTACAGGGGGTGGCACTGAAGCTTTCTTT; cdr3_aa: CASSVTGGGTEAFF; d_call: TRBD1; j_call: TRBJ1-1; v_call: TRBV19; clone_size: .
cdr3_nt: TGTGCCAGCAGTGCGGATCGACAGGTTGGAGGCTACACCTTC; cdr3_aa: CASSADRQVGGYTF; d_call: .; j_call: TRBJ1-2; v_call: TRBV6-4; clone_size: .
cdr3_nt: TGTGCCAGCTCACCAGCCTCCCGCGGGACTAGCTCCTACGAGCAGTACTTC; cdr3_aa: CASSPASRGTSSYEQYF; d_call: TRBD2; j_call: TRBJ2-7; v_call: TRBV18; clone_size: .
cdr3_nt: TGTGCCAGCAGTTTATCTAGAGGTAGCGGGTTGTTTAACATTCAGTACTTC; cdr3_aa: CASSLSRGSGLFNIQYF; d_call: TRBD2; j_call: TRBJ2-4; v_call: TRBV27; clone_size: .
cdr3_nt: TGTGCCAGCAGCGTACTGAAGACAGGCCTTAACACCGGGGAGCTGTTTTTT; cdr3_aa: CASSVLKTGLNTGELFF; d_call: .; j_call: TRBJ2-2; v_call: TRBV9; clone_size: .
cdr3_nt: TGCGCCAGCAGCCAACCGGGGGGCAGTACGCAGTATTTT; cdr3_aa: CASSQPGGSTQYF; d_call: .; j_call: TRBJ2-3; v_call: TRBV4-1; clone_size: .
cdr3_nt: TGTGCCAGCAGTTACTCTGGGGGGAGCGAGCAGTACTTC; cdr3_aa: CASSYSGGSEQYF; d_call: .; j_call: TRBJ2-7; v_call: TRBV6-5; clone_size: .